This TCR beta chain was documented in a study of T cell responses to AZD1222 COVID-19 vaccine. Regarding this clone: The antigen remains undetermined.

Study-wide results and limits: Among vaccine-associated CD4 TCRs, coverage spanned spike, with dominance at 160-218 and 743-854. Vaccination with two AZD1222 doses was followed by a rise in Spike-specific TCR breadth and depth.

Germline V gene sequence: CDR1 SGHDT, CDR2 YYEEEE. The ends were cut back, 1 base at V and 3 bases at J, with 8 bases in the middle. This CDR3 region has 13 residues. Assay: immunoSEQ multiplex PCR; the TCRdb copy retains only in-frame clones and omits some. The repertoire holds under 150,000 clones, approximately 94% seen once, with 4.5% to 5.5% in the top ten. The TCR comes from an adult in good health. This rearrangement joins TRBV5-6 to TRBJ2-7; D unclear. Sequenced material: peripheral blood, taken on day 0 of AZD1222 vaccination. In nucleotides, the CDR3 is TGTGCCAGCAGCTTGTTACAGAGCTACGAGCAGTACTTC. It is translated as CASSLLQSYEQYF. Filled out from reference TRBV5-6 and TRBJ2-7, the complete variable domain reads DAGVTQSPTHLIKTRGQQVTLRCSPKSGHDTVSWYQQALGQGPQFIFQYYEEEERQRGNFPDRFSGHQFPNYSSELNVNALLLGDSALYLCASSLLQSYEQYFGPGTRLTVT.